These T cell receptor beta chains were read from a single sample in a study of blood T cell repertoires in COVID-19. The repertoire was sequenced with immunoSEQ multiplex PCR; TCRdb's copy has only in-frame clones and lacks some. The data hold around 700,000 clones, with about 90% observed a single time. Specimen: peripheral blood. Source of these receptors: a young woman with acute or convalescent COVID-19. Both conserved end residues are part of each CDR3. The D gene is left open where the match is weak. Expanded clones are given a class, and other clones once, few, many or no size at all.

CASSQQTGSGEQYF,TGCGCCAGCAGCCAACAAACAGGGTCGGGCGAGCAGTACTTC,-,TRBV4-3,-,TRBJ2-7
CASHLRGFGDTEAFF,TGTGCCAGCCACCTACGGGGGTTTGGGGACACTGAAGCTTTCTTT,once,TRBV27,-,TRBJ1-1
CASSFGLGQFF,TGCGCCAGCAGCTTCGGACTGGGGCAGTTCTTC,-,TRBV5-1,-,TRBJ2-1
CASSPPGGYEQYF,TGTGCCAGCTCACCACCGGGGGGATACGAGCAGTACTTC,-,TRBV18,-,TRBJ2-7
CASSTGTGVHTQYF,TGTGCCAGTAGTACCGGGACAGGGGTGCATACGCAGTATTTT,-,TRBV19,TRBD1,TRBJ2-3
CASSNLGLAGGGQYF,TGTGCCAGCAGTAACCTGGGACTAGCGGGGGGCGGGCAGTATTTT,-,TRBV6-6,TRBD2,TRBJ2-3
CAWVEYQLNTEAFF,TGTGCCTGGGTAGAGTATCAATTGAACACTGAAGCTTTCTTT,-,TRBV30,-,TRBJ1-1
CASSTKGGGGLADTQYF,TGTGCCAGCAGCACGAAGGGAGGGGGGGGCCTGGCAGATACGCAGTATTTT,-,TRBV7-2,-,TRBJ2-3
CASSRAGALTSTSTDTQYF,TGTGCCAGCAGTCGAGCGGGGGCGCTAACATCTACTAGCACAGATACGCAGTATTTT,-,TRBV6-6,TRBD2,TRBJ2-3
CASSPGTVNSPLHF,TGTGCCAGCTCACCCGGGACAGTCAATTCACCCCTCCACTTT,-,TRBV18,TRBD1,TRBJ1-6
CASSYSKGEFNEKLFF,TGTGCCAGCAGTTACTCGAAGGGGGAGTTTAATGAAAAACTGTTTTTT,-,TRBV6-5,-,TRBJ1-4
CASSHRFEAFF,TGTGCCAGCAGCCACAGGTTTGAAGCTTTCTTT,-,TRBV6-5,-,TRBJ1-1
CASSQPGIIGNQPQHF,TGCGCCAGCAGCCAACCGGGAATAATCGGCAATCAGCCCCAGCATTTT,-,TRBV4-1,-,TRBJ1-5
CATSDTRTANGYTF,TGTGCCACCAGTGATACCCGGACAGCGAATGGCTACACCTTC,-,TRBV24-1,-,TRBJ1-2
CASSQDSWGVFYEAFF,TGCGCCAGCAGCCAAGATAGTTGGGGGGTGTTTTACGAAGCTTTCTTT,once,TRBV4-1,-,TRBJ1-1
CASTRVGNTEAFF,TGTGCCAGCACCAGGGTGGGAAACACTGAAGCTTTCTTT,-,TRBV6-5,-,TRBJ1-1
CASAQGGEQFF,TGTGCCAGCGCCCAGGGTGGTGAGCAGTTCTTC,-,TRBV3-1/TRBV3-2,-,TRBJ2-1
CASTGQGNEKLFF,TGTGCCAGCACCGGACAGGGGAATGAAAAACTGTTTTTT,-,TRBV6-5,TRBD1,TRBJ1-4
CAWSRLDGYTF,TGTGCCTGGAGTAGGCTAGATGGCTACACCTTC,-,TRBV30,-,TRBJ1-2
CASRFSGGPYNEQFF,TGTGCCAGCAGGTTTAGCGGGGGGCCCTACAATGAGCAGTTCTTC,-,TRBV7-2,TRBD2,TRBJ2-1
CASSTQGLGYGYTF,TGTGCCAGTAGTACACAGGGGCTAGGATATGGCTACACCTTC,-,TRBV19,TRBD1,TRBJ1-2
CASSLSGGGEKLFF,TGTGCCAGCAGCCTTAGTGGTGGAGGGGAAAAACTGTTTTTT,-,TRBV9,-,TRBJ1-4
CASSLGQGLPLHF,TGTGCCAGCAGTTTAGGGCAGGGGCTCCCCCTCCACTTT,-,TRBV27,-,TRBJ1-6
CASSPRGTSGTYEQYF,TGTGCCAGCAGCCCCAGGGGGACTAGCGGAACCTACGAGCAGTACTTC,-,TRBV9,TRBD2,TRBJ2-7
CASSEWAEQYF,TGTGCCAGCAGTGAGTGGGCAGAGCAGTACTTC,-,TRBV2,-,TRBJ2-7
CANSFQKTADQPQHF,TGTGCCAACAGCTTTCAAAAGACAGCTGATCAGCCCCAGCATTTT,-,TRBV7-2,-,TRBJ1-5
CASSLGQGPDTQYF,TGTGCCAGCAGCTTAGGACAGGGCCCAGATACGCAGTATTTT,-,TRBV7-9,TRBD1,TRBJ2-3
CASTGGHTRNQPQHF,TGTGCCAGCACTGGTGGGCACACCCGCAATCAGCCCCAGCATTTT,-,TRBV6-5,-,TRBJ1-5
CASQTGPTYEQYF,TGTGCCAGCCAGACAGGGCCCACCTACGAGCAGTACTTC,once,TRBV6-4,TRBD1,TRBJ2-7
CSAGRDRGLTGELFF,TGCAGCGCCGGCAGGGACAGGGGGCTAACCGGGGAGCTGTTTTTT,once,TRBV29-1,TRBD1,TRBJ2-2
CASSPLAGALNTGELFF,TGCGCCAGCAGTCCACTAGCGGGGGCCCTGAACACCGGGGAGCTGTTTTTT,-,TRBV4-3,TRBD2,TRBJ2-2
CATSDPRHGSDQPQHF,TGTGCCACCAGTGATCCCCGACACGGCTCTGATCAGCCCCAGCATTTT,-,TRBV24-1,-,TRBJ1-5
CASSVQGGPSGGLTDTQYF,TGTGCCAGCAGCGTTCAAGGGGGACCTAGCGGGGGGCTCACAGATACGCAGTATTTT,-,TRBV9,TRBD2,TRBJ2-3
CAVLPSGRTDTQYF,TGTGCCGTACTACCTAGCGGACGAACAGATACGCAGTATTTT,-,TRBV2,TRBD2,TRBJ2-3
CATSTQGQGSNQPQHF,TGTGCCACCAGCACACAGGGACAGGGGAGTAATCAGCCCCAGCATTTT,-,TRBV15,TRBD1,TRBJ1-5
CASSSPLRDRDSYEQYF,TGTGCCAGCAGCTCCCCCCTGAGGGACAGGGACTCCTACGAGCAGTACTTC,few,TRBV7-9,TRBD1,TRBJ2-7
CASSPGQSSGNTIYF,TGCGCCAGCAGCCCCGGACAGAGCTCTGGAAACACCATATATTTT,-,TRBV5-1,-,TRBJ1-3
CASSQESAAGYGYTF,TGCGCCAGCAGCCAAGAGAGTGCTGCGGGGTATGGCTACACCTTC,once,TRBV4-1,-,TRBJ1-2
CASSSRTGRGYTF,TGTGCCAGCAGTTCCCGGACAGGGAGGGGCTACACCTTC,-,TRBV28,TRBD1,TRBJ1-2
CASSLAGEAFF,TGCGCCAGCAGCCTGGCGGGGGAAGCTTTCTTT,-,TRBV5-1,-,TRBJ1-1
CASRGVHEQYF,TGTGCCAGCAGAGGGGTGCACGAGCAGTACTTC,-,TRBV12-3/TRBV12-4,-,TRBJ2-7
CASSLGVQGLSTDTQYF,TGTGCCAGCAGCTTGGGGGTACAGGGCCTGAGCACAGATACGCAGTATTTT,-,TRBV11-3,-,TRBJ2-3
CASSDYSGGAGELFF,TGCGCCAGCAGTGATTACAGCGGGGGGGCCGGGGAGCTGTTTTTT,-,TRBV10-2,TRBD2,TRBJ2-2
CASSPRPGQGAEAFF,TGTGCCAGCAGCCCCCGACCGGGACAGGGGGCTGAAGCTTTCTTT,-,TRBV7-3,TRBD1,TRBJ1-1
CASSQGLGYTF,TGCGCCAGCAGCCAAGGTCTTGGCTACACCTTC,-,TRBV4-1,-,TRBJ1-2
CASSLEASGGLIYEQYF,TGTGCCAGCAGCTTGGAGGCTAGCGGGGGTCTTATCTACGAGCAGTACTTC,-,TRBV5-6,TRBD2,TRBJ2-7
CASSPGLNQPQHF,TGTGCCAGCAGCCCTGGGCTCAATCAGCCCCAGCATTTT,-,TRBV9,-,TRBJ1-5
CASGSPGKGIEKLFF,TGTGCTAGTGGTTCCCCCGGGAAAGGGATTGAAAAACTGTTTTTT,-,TRBV12-5,-,TRBJ1-4
CASSVAGGYNEQFF,TGTGCCAGCAGTGTAGCGGGGGGTTACAATGAGCAGTTCTTC,-,TRBV2,TRBD2,TRBJ2-1
CATRHPQGVNGYTF,TGTGCCACCAGACACCCGCAGGGGGTCAATGGCTACACCTTC,-,TRBV15,TRBD1,TRBJ1-2
CASTLGAEQYF,TGTGCCAGCACCCTGGGGGCCGAGCAGTACTTC,-,TRBV6-5,-,TRBJ2-7